These T cell receptor beta chains were read from a single sample in a study of blood T cell repertoires in COVID-19. Sequenced by immunoSEQ multiplex PCR; TCRdb stores in-frame clones only, minus some. Among about 88,000 clones, about 71% were seen once, and the ten largest hold around 24%. Sequencing was carried out using peripheral blood. All receptors derive from a woman in her sixties or seventies in a cohort sampled during active or convalescent COVID-19. Both conserved end residues are part of each CDR3. D genes are given only for firm matches. Clone size appears in some rows only: once, few, many, or a class for an expanded clone.

size,length,J,V,D,DNA,CDR3
once,17,TRBJ1-2,TRBV5-5,.,TGTGCCAGCAGCTTGGCGTCAGAAACAGCCTCATGGTATGGCTACACCTTC,CASSLASETASWYGYTF
few,16,TRBJ1-5,TRBV2,.,TGTGCCAGCAGTGTGCGCAGGGGAACAAGCAATCAGCCCCAGCATTTT,CASSVRRGTSNQPQHF
.,12,TRBJ1-4,TRBV6-5,.,TGTGCCAGCAGCACAACTAATGAAAAACTGTTTTTT,CASSTTNEKLFF
many,14,TRBJ1-5,TRBV6-4,.,TGTGCCAGCAGTAAGCCCAATAGCAATCAGCCCCAGCATTTT,CASSKPNSNQPQHF
few,13,TRBJ2-5,TRBV20-1,.,TGCAGTGCTAGTTCGCTGGCCCAAGAGACCCAGTACTTC,CSASSLAQETQYF
.,13,TRBJ1-6,TRBV6-5,.,TGTGCCAGCAGCAACAGGGATAATTCACCCCTCCACTTT,CASSNRDNSPLHF
.,15,TRBJ2-5,TRBV11-2,TRBD2,TGTGCCAGCAGCTTAGCGGGGGGGCGGTCGGAGACCCAGTACTTC,CASSLAGGRSETQYF
once,15,TRBJ2-7,TRBV29-1,TRBD2,TGCAGCGTCCTGAGGACTAGCGGGGGGACATACGAGCAGTACTTC,CSVLRTSGGTYEQYF
.,14,TRBJ1-3,TRBV28,.,TGTGCCAGCAGTTCTGCAGGGGCTGGAAACACCATATATTTT,CASSSAGAGNTIYF
few,15,TRBJ2-7,TRBV3-1/TRBV3-2,.,TGTGCCAGCAGCCAAGCCCTAGCAGGATACTACGAGCAGTACTTC,CASSQALAGYYEQYF
.,16,TRBJ2-2,TRBV7-8,TRBD1,TGTGCCAGCAGCTTAACCGGGACAGGGGTAGCCGGGGAGCTGTTTTTT,CASSLTGTGVAGELFF
few,16,TRBJ2-5,TRBV5-4,TRBD2,TGTGCCAGCAGCTTGCTGGGTAGCGGGGGGCGAGAGACCCAGTACTTC,CASSLLGSGGRETQYF
.,16,TRBJ2-3,TRBV5-1,TRBD2,TGCGCCAGCAGCGTCCCTACTAGCGGGGCCGGAGATACGCAGTATTTT,CASSVPTSGAGDTQYF
.,16,TRBJ2-2,TRBV6-6,TRBD2,TGTGCCAGCAGTTACGATGGCGGGGGGATCCTCGGGGAGCTGTTTTTT,CASSYDGGGILGELFF
once,17,TRBJ2-3,TRBV5-6,TRBD2,TGTGCCAGCAGCTTGGAGCGGGGGGGCCTTGTGGCAGATACGCAGTATTTT,CASSLERGGLVADTQYF
.,13,TRBJ1-3,TRBV6-6,.,TGTGCCAGCAGTTCAGGGTTCGGAAACACCATATATTTT,CASSSGFGNTIYF
once,16,TRBJ1-6,TRBV28,TRBD1,TGTGCCACCTATGACGTGACAGGGCCTTATAATTCACCCCTCCACTTT,CATYDVTGPYNSPLHF
few,17,TRBJ2-3,TRBV3-1/TRBV3-2,TRBD1,TGTGCCAGCAGCCAAGCCCGGCGGGACAGGGGGACAGATACGCAGTATTTT,CASSQARRDRGTDTQYF
.,16,TRBJ2-3,TRBV5-1,TRBD2,TGCGCCAGCAGCCCGGGACTAGCGGGGGCCACAGATACGCAGTATTTT,CASSPGLAGATDTQYF
.,15,TRBJ2-5,TRBV13,.,TGTGCCAGCAGCTTAGGTTTTTACAGCCAAGAGACCCAGTACTTC,CASSLGFYSQETQYF
.,15,TRBJ1-4,TRBV5-6,.,TGTGCCAGCAGCCTAAAACACCCAAGAGGTGAAAAACTGTTTTTT,CASSLKHPRGEKLFF
.,17,TRBJ2-3,TRBV6-1,TRBD2,TGTGCCAGCAGTGGTGGACTAGCGGGGGGGCCCGCAGATACGCAGTATTTT,CASSGGLAGGPADTQYF
once,15,TRBJ2-1,TRBV7-2,TRBD2,TGTGCCAGCAGCTTACTAGCGGGGCTCTACAATGAGCAGTTCTTC,CASSLLAGLYNEQFF
few,14,TRBJ1-2,TRBV27,TRBD1,TGTGCCAGCAGACCCTTCGGGGACAGCGGTGGCTACACCTTC,CASRPFGDSGGYTF
few,15,TRBJ2-7,TRBV28,TRBD2,TGTGCCAGCAGTACTAGCGGGGTGAGCTCCTACGAGCAGTACTTC,CASSTSGVSSYEQYF
few,14,TRBJ1-2,TRBV2,TRBD1,TGTGCCAGCAGCCCGGGACAGGGAGGTGTTCGCTACACCTTC,CASSPGQGGVRYTF
.,19,TRBJ2-1,TRBV7-6,TRBD2,TGTGCCAGCAGCTTAGTAGGGGTGGCGGAGCGGGGGGACACCAATGAGCAGTTCTTC,CASSLVGVAERGDTNEQFF
.,14,TRBJ2-5,TRBV7-8,.,TGTGCCAGCAGCTTGACAGTCTACCAAGAGACCCAGTACTTC,CASSLTVYQETQYF
few,14,TRBJ2-3,TRBV4-3,.,TGCGCCAGCAGCCAAGGACTAGATGGGGATACGCAGTATTTT,CASSQGLDGDTQYF
few,16,TRBJ2-7,TRBV10-1,TRBD2,TGCGCCAGCAGTGAGACTAGCGGGGGGACACACTACGAGCAGTACTTC,CASSETSGGTHYEQYF
.,20,TRBJ1-5,TRBV21-1,.,TGTGCCAGCAGCACTTCCGAGGTCCTGGACAGCGAATATAGCAATCAGCCCCAGCATTTT,CASSTSEVLDSEYSNQPQHF
.,21,TRBJ2-2,TRBV10-1,.,TGCGCCAGCAAGAAAACGAGATCCGGGACAGCCTCACCGTGGGGGGTCGGGGAGCTGTTTTTT,CASKKTRSGTASPWGVGELFF
.,19,TRBJ2-6,TRBV2,.,TGTGCCAGCATAACAAGGGTGGGGGGGCCCCGCTCTGGGGCCAACGTCCTGACTTTC,CASITRVGGPRSGANVLTF
.,16,TRBJ2-7,TRBV11-2,.,TGTGCCAGCAGCCCCGAAGTTAGGTGGGCTTCCTACGAGCAGTACTTC,CASSPEVRWASYEQYF
.,16,TRBJ2-2,TRBV7-2,TRBD2,TGTGCCAGCAGCACAAGGGCGGGACTAGCGGCGGGGGAGCTGTTTTTT,CASSTRAGLAAGELFF
.,14,TRBJ1-2,TRBV25-1,TRBD1,TGTGCCAGCAGGAGCCGGGACAGCTACTATGGCTACACCTTC,CASRSRDSYYGYTF
.,16,TRBJ2-7,TRBV3-1/TRBV3-2,TRBD2,TGTGCCAGCAGCCGTCAACTAGCGGGGGGGTCGTTCGAGCAGTACTTC,CASSRQLAGGSFEQYF
.,15,TRBJ2-5,TRBV3-1/TRBV3-2,TRBD2,TGTGCCAGCAGTCAGACTAGCGGGGGGACAGAGACCCAGTACTTC,CASSQTSGGTETQYF
few,13,TRBJ2-2,TRBV6-4,TRBD1,TGTGCCAGCAGGGGACAGGGTACCGGGGAGCTGTTTTTT,CASRGQGTGELFF
few,13,TRBJ1-5,TRBV6-5,TRBD1,TGTGCCAGCAGCCGACAGGGGGGTCAGCCCCAGCATTTT,CASSRQGGQPQHF
few,16,TRBJ2-3,TRBV5-4,TRBD2,TGTGCCAGCAGCTTGAGACAGCGGGGCGTCACAGATACGCAGTATTTT,CASSLRQRGVTDTQYF
few,15,TRBJ2-2,TRBV25-1,TRBD1,TGTGCCAGCAGTGCCGTACAGGGGCACACCGGGGAGCTGTTTTTT,CASSAVQGHTGELFF
.,14,TRBJ1-4,TRBV5-1,.,TGCGCCAGCAGCTTGGCTCAGGGTGGAGAAAAACTGTTTTTT,CASSLAQGGEKLFF
.,14,TRBJ2-3,TRBV10-3,.,TGTGCCATCAGAGCCTACTCCTTGACAGATACGCAGTATTTT,CAIRAYSLTDTQYF
.,16,TRBJ2-4,TRBV4-2,TRBD1,TGTGCCAGCAGCCCACGAGGGGATGACAGGGGAAACATTCAGTACTTC,CASSPRGDDRGNIQYF
.,16,TRBJ1-1,TRBV29-1,.,TGCAGCGTTATACCCCAAGGGACACAGTTGAACACTGAAGCTTTCTTT,CSVIPQGTQLNTEAFF
.,14,TRBJ1-6,TRBV9,.,TGTGCCAGCAGCAGCGGGAACAGAGATTCACCCCTCCACTTT,CASSSGNRDSPLHF
.,14,TRBJ2-1,TRBV16,.,TGTGCCAGCAGCCAATCGCAGGGTAACAATGAGCAGTTCTTC,CASSQSQGNNEQFF